What follows are 26 T cell receptor beta chains derived from one specimen sequenced in a study of tumour-infiltrating T cells in Burkitt lymphoma. The repertoire was sequenced with immunoSEQ multiplex PCR; TCRdb's copy has only in-frame clones and lacks some. The sample has 4,000 to 6,000 clones; approximately 11% are singletons. Sequencing used tumor tissue. These receptors were collected from a human donor with diffuse large B-cell lymphoma.

This clone was detected a few times. This rearrangement joins TRBV4-2 to TRBJ1-1; 8 bases align to TRBD1. V was pared by 1 base and J by 0 bases, with 19 bases of the junction left unmatched. Germline V gives CDR1 LGHNA, CDR2 YNFKEQ. CDR3 size: 21 residues. The CDR3 DNA follows: TGTGCCAGCAGCCAAGGGGTCGGCAGGGGGCTAAGTGCCTCTATGAACACTGAAGCTTTCTTT. Its protein product is CASSQGVGRGLSASMNTEAFF.

The chain links TRBV15 to TRBJ2-3; no clear D. The CDR3 sequence is 18 residues long. V lost 0 bases, J lost 0 bases, and 16 bases lay in between. Germline CDR1 and CDR2: LNHNV and YYDKDF (reference sequence). CDR3 nucleotides: TGTGCCACCAGCAGAGATAGGTCAGTCAGCGCTAGCACAGATACGCAGTATTTT. This codes for CATSRDRSVSASTDTQYF.

This chain joins TRBV5-1 and TRBJ1-2; 8 bases line up with TRBD1. Germline values: CDR1 SGHRS, CDR2 YFSETQ. The V segment lost 0 bases and the J segment 6 bases; nucleotides outside the gene matches: 7. This CDR3 contains 15 residues. The CDR3 reads CASSLGTGSLHGYTF. The CDR3 region has the DNA TGCGCCAGCAGCTTGGGGACAGGGTCGCTGCATGGCTACACCTTC. Full variable domain (missing parts from reference TRBV5-1 and TRBJ1-2): KAGVTQTPRYLIKTRGQQVTLSCSPISGHRSVSWYQQTPGQGLQFLFEYFSETQRNKGNFPGRFSGRQFSNSRSEMNVSTLELGDSALYLCASSLGTGSLHGYTFGSGTRLTVV.

The J gene is TRBJ2-1, the V gene TRBV21-1. TRBV21-1 is a pseudogene locus. The CDR3 length is 15 residues. Here the CDR3 reads CASSDLADSHNEQFF. The CDR3 DNA is TGTGCCAGCAGCGATCTAGCCGACAGTCACAATGAGCAGTTCTTC.

This clone has more than one count but fewer than ten. The chain employs TRBV6-1 and TRBJ1-5; 7 bases agree with TRBD1. This CDR3 contains 17 residues. Germline V gene sequence: CDR1 MNHNS, CDR2 SASEGT. V dropped 0 bases and J dropped 5; count of bases not matched to a gene: 10. The chain's CDR3 is CASSEALSGGRHQPQHF. As DNA, the CDR3 is TGTGCCAGCAGTGAAGCGCTATCAGGGGGAAGACATCAGCCCCAGCATTTT.

This clone was seen a handful of times. The chain joins TRBV21-1 to TRBJ1-2. TRBV21-1 constitutes a pseudogene. CDR3 length: 9 residues. The CDR3 coding sequence is TGTGCCAGCAGCAATCCCTCCCCTTTC. Translation: CASSNPSPF.

The chain has TRBV7-9 and TRBJ1-4, with 7 bases identical to TRBD1. Trimming took 5 bases from V and 7 from J; bases not matched to a gene: 7. This CDR3 is built from 14 residues. Germline assignment: CDR1 SEHNR and CDR2 FQNEAQ (reference sequence). The CDR3, as DNA: TGTGCCAGCAGCCCCGACAGGGCGGGTGAAAAACTGTTTTTT. Encoded protein: CASSPDRAGEKLFF.

This clone was observed a handful of times. This chain links TRBV5-1 with TRBJ1-3; D gene ambiguous. In germline, CDR1 is SGHRS, CDR2 YFSETQ. The V end was cut by 1 base, the J end by 8 bases, with 13 bases between. The CDR3 spans 14 residues. Here the CDR3 reads CASSLRSPRDTIYF. The CDR3, as DNA: TGCGCCAGCAGCTTGAGGTCCCCTCGGGACACCATATATTTT. Drawing the rest from reference TRBV5-1 and TRBJ1-3, the complete variable domain is KAGVTQTPRYLIKTRGQQVTLSCSPISGHRSVSWYQQTPGQGLQFLFEYFSETQRNKGNFPGRFSGRQFSNSRSEMNVSTLELGDSALYLCASSLRSPRDTIYFGEGSWLTVV.

In its sample, this clone was seen a few times. The CDR3 loop reads CASSSTGENIQYF. The CDR3 DNA follows: TGTGCCAGCAGCTCCACAGGGGAGAACATTCAGTACTTC. The rearrangement joins TRBV7-2 to TRBJ2-4; 7 nucleotides line up with TRBD1. The V segment lost 4 bases and the J segment 7 bases; nucleotides outside the gene matches: 4. The CDR3 runs to 13 residues. The germline CDR1 and CDR2 sequences are SGHTA and FQGNSA.

This chain joins TRBV4-1 and TRBJ2-5, with no clear D. The DNA end lines up better with TRBJ2-7; the J call may be wrong. The CDR3 length is 16 residues. Looked up from germline, CDR1 is MGHRA and CDR2 is YSYEKL. The DNA of the CDR3 is TGCGCCAGCAGCCAAGTACCAAAGCACGACTGGAACGAGCAGTACTTC. Translating it yields CASSQVPKHDWNEQYF.

This clone occurred a few times. This sequence joins TRBV19 and TRBJ1-4; D call uncertain. The CDR3 length is 15 residues. Trimming cost V 9 bases and J 7 bases, with 21 bases left between them. Germline V gene data show CDR1 as LNHDA and CDR2 as SQIVND (reference sequence). CDR3 nucleotide sequence: TGTGCCAGCTCCTCTCTATCCCGGAGCGGTGAAAAACTGTTTTTT. Translated: CASSSLSRSGEKLFF.

This clone was picked up a small number of times. This chain connects TRBV19 to TRBJ2-1; D is ambiguous. Trimming removed 3 bases at V and 4 bases at J, with 13 bases between. This CDR3 comprises 15 residues. Germline CDR1 LNHDA, CDR2 SQIVND (reference sequence). The CDR3 nucleotides read TGTGCCAGTAGTATGACTTCATCTGCTTACAATGAGCAGTTCTTC. It yields the protein CASSMTSSAYNEQFF.

A few counts support this clone. One end of the junction is discordant with germline, which a read error may explain. The chain carries TRBV19 and TRBJ1-2; D unclear. The CDR3 length is 15 residues. Germline CDR1 LNHDA, CDR2 SQIVND (reference sequence). The CDR3 here is CATSDSPKVDYGYIF. The CDR3 bases are TGTGCCACCTCGGACTCTCCTAAAGTAGACTATGGCTACATCTTC.

This clone occurred a few times. The chain combines TRBV5-1 with TRBJ2-1, with D unclear. V was pared by 4 bases and J by 0 bases, with 14 bases between. Germline V gene sequence: CDR1 SGHRS, CDR2 YFSETQ. The CDR3 length is 16 residues. CDR3 sequence: CASSQIMGSSYNEQFF. Written as DNA, the CDR3 is TGCGCCAGCAGCCAAATAATGGGAAGCTCCTACAATGAGCAGTTCTTC.

This clone was detected only a few times. The J gene is TRBJ1-2, the V gene TRBV10-2; D is undetermined. This CDR3 is built from 15 residues. Between the trimmed V and J ends, which lost 3 bases and 0 bases, there was a span of 11 bases. Germline CDR1 and CDR2: WSHSY and SAAADI. DNA of the CDR3: TGCGCCAGCAGTGATGGCAGCCCTACTAACTATGGCTACACCTTC. This encodes CASSDGSPTNYGYTF.

J is TRBJ1-2 and V is TRBV5-1, with no clear D. The germline gives CDR1 SGHRS, CDR2 YFSETQ. CDR3 length: 14 residues. Trimming took off 0 bases at V and 4 bases at J, with 10 bases between the two ends. Here the CDR3 DNA reads TGCGCCAGCAGCTTGGCCTGGGGAGTCTATGGCTACACCTTC. It yields the protein CASSLAWGVYGYTF.

The chain carries TRBV7-8 and TRBJ2-7; D gene ambiguous. Deletions cut 5 bases from V and 0 bases from J, with 5 bases between. Germline CDR1 reads SGHVS; CDR2 reads FQNEAQ. This CDR3 is 12 amino acids long. The CDR3 DNA reads TGTGCCAGCAGCCTCAGCTCCTACGAGCAGTACTTC. Its translation: CASSLSSYEQYF.

This clone was observed a few times. V usage is TRBV18 and J usage is TRBJ2-1; D unresolved. Germline CDR1 is KGHSH and CDR2 is LQKENI. The CDR3 contains 12 residues. Deletions cut 0 bases from V and 6 bases from J, with 3 bases between. Here the CDR3 DNA reads TGTGCCAGCTCACCACCCAGCAATGAGCAGTTCTTC. Its protein is CASSPPSNEQFF.

There are a few counts of this clone. V is TRBV9 and J is TRBJ2-2; D not certain. This CDR3 contains 12 residues. Germline V gene sequence: CDR1 SGDLS, CDR2 YYNGEE. Between the trimmed V and J ends, which lost 4 bases and 4 bases, there was a span of 5 bases. The CDR3 nucleotides read TGTGCCAGCAGCTCCCTCACCGGGGAGCTGTTTTTT. This encodes CASSSLTGELFF.

There are a few counts of this clone. V usage is TRBV5-4 and J usage is TRBJ1-4, with 10 bases identical to TRBD1. Germline V gene sequence: CDR1 SGHNT, CDR2 YYREEE (reference sequence). The CDR3 covers 15 residues. V was clipped by 4 bases and J by 3 bases; unmatched bases: 3. This CDR3 is CASSQGQGSNEKLFF. CDR3 in DNA: TGTGCCAGCAGCCAGGGACAGGGGTCTAATGAAAAACTGTTTTTT.

This clone was picked up a small number of times. DNA for the CDR3: TGTGCCAGCAGCGTAGCGGGGGGGTGGGCAGGTTCAGATACGCAGTATTTT. Protein product: CASSVAGGWAGSDTQYF. The chain combines TRBV9 with TRBJ2-3; 8 nucleotides align to TRBD2. V trimming: 0 bases; J trimming: 4 bases; junction bases outside the gene matches: 10. Germline CDR1 is SGDLS and CDR2 is YYNGEE. The CDR3 contains 17 residues.

This clone was picked up a small number of times. J is TRBJ1-4 and V is TRBV10-3; D uncertain. Trimming removed 1 base at V and 8 bases at J, with 8 bases between. This CDR3 region has 13 residues. Germline CDR1 reads ENHRY; CDR2 reads SYGVKD. CDR3 residues: CAISEWLMEKLFF. The DNA of the CDR3 is TGTGCCATCAGTGAGTGGTTGATGGAAAAACTGTTTTTT.

In its sample, this clone was seen a few times. The chain employs TRBV28 and TRBJ2-4; D ambiguous. The ends were cut back, 3 bases at V and 0 bases at J, with 9 bases in the middle. The CDR3 sequence is 15 residues long. Germline assignment: CDR1 MDHEN and CDR2 SYDVKM. The CDR3 sequence is CASSFAELAKNIQYF. The CDR3 coding sequence is TGTGCCAGCAGTTTCGCGGAGCTAGCCAAAAACATTCAGTACTTC. Full variable domain (missing parts from reference TRBV28 and TRBJ2-4): DVKVTQSSRYLVKRTGEKVFLECVQDMDHENMFWYRQDPGLGLRLIYFSYDVKMKEKGDIPEGYSVSREKKERFSLILESASTNQTSMYLCASSFAELAKNIQYFGAGTRLSVL.

The chain has TRBV2 and TRBJ1-5; 10 bases fit TRBD1. The CDR3 length is 18 residues. V was clipped by 8 bases and J by 1 base; unmatched bases: 14. Germline V CDR1 and CDR2: SNHLY, FYNNEI. The CDR3 protein is CASSRRGQGISSNQPQHF. CDR3 nucleotides: TGTGCCAGCTCTAGACGGGGACAGGGGATTTCGAGCAATCAGCCCCAGCATTTT. The entire variable domain, with the rest obtained from reference TRBV2 and TRBJ1-5, is as follows: EPEVTQTPSHQVTQMGQEVILRCVPISNHLYFYWYRQILGQKVEFLVSFYNNEISEKSEIFDDQFSVERPDGSNFTLKIRSTKLEDSAMYFCASSRRGQGISSNQPQHFGDGTRLSIL.

The chain links TRBV7-9 to TRBJ2-3; 12 nucleotides align to TRBD2. The CDR3 has 15 residues. The J segment lost 8 bases and the V segment lost 5 bases, leaving 8 bases of the junction unmatched. The germline V gene encodes CDR1 SEHNR and CDR2 FQNEAQ (reference sequence). The CDR3 DNA sequence: TGTGCCAGCAGCACTAGCGGGGGGAAGTTAGGTACGCAGTATTTT. It translates to CASSTSGGKLGTQYF. The full variable domain, in which reference TRBV7-9 and TRBJ2-3 provide the parts outside the CDR3, is DTGVSQNPRHKITKRGQNVTFRCDPISEHNRLYWYRQTLGQGPEFLTYFQNEAQLEKSRLLSDRFSAERPKGSFSTLEIQRTEQGDSAMYLCASSTSGGKLGTQYFGPGTRLTVL.

The chain is built from TRBV10-3 and TRBJ1-2, with 8 bases matching TRBD1. Germline CDR1 reads ENHRY; CDR2 reads SYGVKD. The length of the CDR3 is 14 residues. The V and J ends lost 8 bases and 2 bases, in that order; junction bases with no gene match: 7. The CDR3: CAIRDRLENYGYTF. Here the CDR3 DNA reads TGTGCCATCCGGGACAGGCTGGAAAACTATGGCTACACCTTC.